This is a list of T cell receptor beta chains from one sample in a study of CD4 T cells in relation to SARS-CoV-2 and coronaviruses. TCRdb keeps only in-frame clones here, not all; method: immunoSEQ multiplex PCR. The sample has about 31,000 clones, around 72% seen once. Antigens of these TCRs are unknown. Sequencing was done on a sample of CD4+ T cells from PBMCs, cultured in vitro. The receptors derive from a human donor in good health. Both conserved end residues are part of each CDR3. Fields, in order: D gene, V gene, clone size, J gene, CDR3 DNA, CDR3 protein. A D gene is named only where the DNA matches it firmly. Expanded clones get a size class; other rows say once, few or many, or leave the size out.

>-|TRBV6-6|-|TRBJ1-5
TGTGCCAGCAGTTACCGCAATCAGCCCCAGCATTTT
CASSYRNQPQHF
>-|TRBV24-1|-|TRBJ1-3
TGTGCCACCAGTGACTGGACTCGACCGGCTATGAGCTCTGGAAACACCATATATTTT
CATSDWTRPAMSSGNTIYF
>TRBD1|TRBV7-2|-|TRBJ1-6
TGTGCCAGCAGCTTGGACAGGGGGACAAATTCACCCCTCCACTTT
CASSLDRGTNSPLHF
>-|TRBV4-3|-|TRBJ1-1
TGCGCCAGCAGTCAAGAGGACCGTGAGCAGGAAGCTTTCTTT
CASSQEDREQEAFF
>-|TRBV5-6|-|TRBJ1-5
TGTGCCAGCAGCTTGGGAGGGATTCAGCCCCAGCATTTT
CASSLGGIQPQHF
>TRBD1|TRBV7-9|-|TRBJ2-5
TGTGCCAGCAGCCTCAGACAGGGGGCAGGAGAGACCCAGTACTTC
CASSLRQGAGETQYF
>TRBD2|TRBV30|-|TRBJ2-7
TGTGCCTGGGCCCCCCTAGTGGGAGGGGCCGAGCAGTACTTC
CAWAPLVGGAEQYF
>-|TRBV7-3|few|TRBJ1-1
TGTGCCAGCAGCTTAGGCGCGAACACTGAAGCTTTCTTT
CASSLGANTEAFF
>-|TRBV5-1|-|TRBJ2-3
TGCGCCAGCAGCTTGGATCCAGGGACAGATACGCAGTATTTT
CASSLDPGTDTQYF
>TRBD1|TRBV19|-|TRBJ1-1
TGTGCCACCGTTAAATCAGGGGGCATGAACACTGAAGCTTTCTTT
CATVKSGGMNTEAFF
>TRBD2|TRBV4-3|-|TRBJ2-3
TGCGCCAGCAGTCCAGGACTAGCGGGACCTACTTCCACAGATACGCAGTATTTT
CASSPGLAGPTSTDTQYF
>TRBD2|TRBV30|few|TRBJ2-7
TGTGCCTGGAGGAATAGCGGGAGGGGTTACGAGCAGTACTTC
CAWRNSGRGYEQYF
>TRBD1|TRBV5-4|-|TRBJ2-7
TGTGCCAGCAGCACCCGGGACAGGGAGGGCGAGCAGTACTTC
CASSTRDREGEQYF
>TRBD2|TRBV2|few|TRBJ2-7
TGTGCCAGCACCCGCGGGACTAGCTCCTACGAGCAGTACTTC
CASTRGTSSYEQYF
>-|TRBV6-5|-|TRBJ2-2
TGTGCCAGCAGCCGGGTGGCCCCGAACACCGGGGAGCTGTTTTTT
CASSRVAPNTGELFF